These T cell receptor beta chains were read from a single sample in a study of PD-1 blockade in mismatch repair-deficient tumors. Measured with immunoSEQ multiplex PCR; TCRdb has only the in-frame clones, and not every one. The table lists 39,000 or so clones, around 80% of them singletons, with around 1% in the top ten. The sample consisted of PBMCs, taken roughly 40 weeks after starting pembrolizumab. The origin of the receptors is an adult with mismatch repair-deficient cancer. CDR3s include the opening cysteine and the closing phenylalanine or tryptophan. Each record gives: CDR3 DNA, CDR3 protein, clone size, J gene, D gene, V gene. A D gene is named only where the DNA matches it firmly. Where a row states a size, it is once, few, many or the class of an expanded clone; other rows omit it.

TGTGCCAGCTGCTCCGGGACCCGGGGGAATCAGCCCCAGCATTTT CASCSGTRGNQPQHF . TRBJ1-5 . TRBV28
TGTGCCAGCAGCCATACAGTTCAGGGGGTAGATACGCAGTATTTT CASSHTVQGVDTQYF . TRBJ2-3 TRBD1 TRBV14
TGTGCCAGCAGCCTACAGGTTATTGACACAGATACGCAGTATTTT CASSLQVIDTDTQYF . TRBJ2-3 . TRBV14
TGTGCCAGCAGTTACACCGAGGACACTGAAGCTTTCTTT CASSYTEDTEAFF . TRBJ1-1 . TRBV6-4
TGTGCCAGCAGCATTCAGGTTGCAACTAATGAAAAACTGTTTTTT CASSIQVATNEKLFF . TRBJ1-4 . TRBV5-5
TGTGCCACCCGTCCGGGGACTAGCGGGATACTCAACGAGCAGTACTTC CATRPGTSGILNEQYF . TRBJ2-7 TRBD2 TRBV10-3
TGCGCCAGCAGCCAGCCTTGGGGGGACGGGGAGCTGTTTTTT CASSQPWGDGELFF once TRBJ2-2 . TRBV4-1
TGTGCCAGCACCTCCTGGAGGGGGCTTCACACTGAAGCTTTCTTT CASTSWRGLHTEAFF . TRBJ1-1 TRBD1 TRBV28
TGTGCCAGCACCCTATTTAGCGACAAGTTCTACGAGCAGTACTTC CASTLFSDKFYEQYF once TRBJ2-7 . TRBV9
TGTGCCAGCAGCAGCAGGGGGAGGAGCTCTGGGGCCAACGTCCTGACTTTC CASSSRGRSSGANVLTF . TRBJ2-6 . TRBV7-3
TGTGCCAGCAGCGCCCGGACAGGGTACTACGAGCAGTACTTC CASSARTGYYEQYF . TRBJ2-7 TRBD1 TRBV6-1
TGTGCCAGCAGTTTAGCGGGAGCCCCCTACGAGCAGTACTTC CASSLAGAPYEQYF . TRBJ2-7 TRBD2 TRBV27
TGTGCCAGCAGCACGGGACTAGCGGGAGGGACAGAGACCCAGTACTTC CASSTGLAGGTETQYF . TRBJ2-5 TRBD2 TRBV9
TGTGCCAGCAGTGAGGGACAGCTCCAAGAGACCCAGTACTTC CASSEGQLQETQYF . TRBJ2-5 TRBD1 TRBV6-1
TGTGCCAGCAGTCCCTTTACAGCGAACACTGAAGCTTTCTTT CASSPFTANTEAFF . TRBJ1-1 . TRBV6-5
TGTGCCAGCAGCAGTGACAGGGGGCCCGGCTACACCTTC CASSSDRGPGYTF . TRBJ1-2 TRBD1 TRBV27
TGTGCCAGCAGCAAAGCGCAGGGAGGGGACGAGCAGTACTTC CASSKAQGGDEQYF few TRBJ2-7 . TRBV21-1
TGTGCCAGCAGTACAGGGGGGAGCTCTGGAAACACCATATATTTT CASSTGGSSGNTIYF . TRBJ1-3 TRBD1 TRBV6-5
TGCAGCGTTTTCCTCAGGGGGCGGGAAGCTTTCTTT CSVFLRGREAFF . TRBJ1-1 TRBD1 TRBV29-1
TGTGCCAGCAGCTTTACGGACTATGGCTACACCTTC CASSFTDYGYTF . TRBJ1-2 . TRBV7-8
TGTGCCAGCAGCGTAGTTGACTACATCCCCTTTAACACCGGGGAGCTGTTTTTT CASSVVDYIPFNTGELFF . TRBJ2-2 . TRBV9
TGTGCCAGCTCACCGTCCACAGGGGCTGGCTACGAGCAGTACTTC CASSPSTGAGYEQYF . TRBJ2-7 TRBD1 TRBV18
TGTGCCTGGAGTCCAGGCCAAGCTAACTATGGCTACACCTTC CAWSPGQANYGYTF . TRBJ1-2 . TRBV30
TGTGCCAGCTCACCCTCCAGGGGAGACACTGAAGCTTTCTTT CASSPSRGDTEAFF . TRBJ1-1 . TRBV18
TGTGCCAGCAGCGCGAGACTAGCGGAGGCTTACAATGAGCAGTTCTTC CASSARLAEAYNEQFF . TRBJ2-1 TRBD2 TRBV13
TGTGCCAGCAGCTTGCCTGGAGCGATGCAAGAGACCCAGTACTTC CASSLPGAMQETQYF . TRBJ2-5 . TRBV5-4
TGTGCCAGCCGGAGGATGGCAGGGGGAATTAATGAAAAACTGTTTTTT CASRRMAGGINEKLFF . TRBJ1-4 TRBD1 TRBV6-6
TGTGCCAGCAGCTTCGGGGACAGGGGAAATGAAAAACTGTTTTTT CASSFGDRGNEKLFF . TRBJ1-4 TRBD1 TRBV7-9
TGCGCCAGCAGCCAATCCGAGACTAGAGATGAGCAGTTCTTC CASSQSETRDEQFF . TRBJ2-1 . TRBV4-1
TGTGCCAGCAGCCTCCAAGGGGGGACAGGGGAGACCCAGTACTTC CASSLQGGTGETQYF . TRBJ2-5 TRBD1 TRBV9
TGTGCCAGCAGCTTAGCGCCGCCGACAGGGGGGGTATCCTTGGGGACCCAGTACTTC CASSLAPPTGGVSLGTQYF . TRBJ2-5 TRBD1 TRBV7-2
TGCGCCAGCAGCCATCCTAGCGGGACTGACAATGAGCAGTTCTTC CASSHPSGTDNEQFF . TRBJ2-1 TRBD2 TRBV4-1
TGTGCCAGCAGTGATAATAGCGGGACCTACGAGCAGTACTTC CASSDNSGTYEQYF . TRBJ2-7 TRBD2 TRBV6-1
TGTGCCAGCAGTTTACCGGGATCGGGGACTGAAGCTTTCTTT CASSLPGSGTEAFF . TRBJ1-1 . TRBV28
TGCAGCGTTGAAGGACAGGGGGCAGACAATGAGCAGTTCTTC CSVEGQGADNEQFF . TRBJ2-1 TRBD1 TRBV29-1
TGTGCCAGCAGCGGGCGTCTGAGCGGGAGTGCCCCCGATACGCAGTATTTT CASSGRLSGSAPDTQYF . TRBJ2-3 TRBD2 TRBV11-3
TGTGCCAGCAGTTTAAGCCGGACGCAGTATTTT CASSLSRTQYF . TRBJ2-3 . TRBV28
TGCGCCAGCAGCTCGGACACCTCTCCCGGGGAGCTGTTTTTT CASSSDTSPGELFF once TRBJ2-2 . TRBV5-1
TGTGCCAGCAGCTTAGAGGGCAGGGGGCTTGTCGAGCAGTACTTC CASSLEGRGLVEQYF . TRBJ2-7 TRBD1 TRBV7-6
TGTGCCAGTAGTATAAGCCCCGGGTCGTCTAGCCACAATGAGCAGTTCTTC CASSISPGSSSHNEQFF . TRBJ2-1 . TRBV19